One T cell receptor (beta chain) is described in this entry. What it binds is unknown. The assay was immunoSEQ multiplex PCR, and TCRdb's table has in-frame clones only and misses some. The sample records 13,000 or so clones, more than 85% being singletons. The data stem from a study of PD-1 blockade in classical Hodgkin lymphoma. Across the study: Patients were infused with nivolumab 3 mg/kg every 2 weeks. The study, taken as a whole, reports: Significantly greater TCR diversity emerged by C4D1 in CD4+ cells but not CD8+ cells. Relapsed/refractory patients reportedly had the lowest baseline TCR diversity, below newly diagnosed patients, who were below healthy donors.

The CDR3 has 13 residues. V was pared by 0 bases and J by 6 bases, with 9 bases between. CDR1 and CDR2 (germline): SGHRS, YFSETQ. There was relapse after autologous stem cell transplantation in every patient, and there was variation in brentuximab vedotin exposure. The sequences come from peripheral blood mononuclear cells (PBMCs), collected at baseline. The TCR originated in a human donor with classical Hodgkin lymphoma. The gene calls are TRBV5-1 and TRBJ1-1; D is uncertain. The CDR3 DNA sequence: TGCGCCAGCAGCTTGGTGGGGTTCGCTGAAGCTTTCTTT. Translation: CASSLVGFAEAFF. Full variable domain (rest looked up from reference TRBV5-1 and TRBJ1-1): KAGVTQTPRYLIKTRGQQVTLSCSPISGHRSVSWYQQTPGQGLQFLFEYFSETQRNKGNFPGRFSGRQFSNSRSEMNVSTLELGDSALYLCASSLVGFAEAFFGQGTRLTVV.